This TCR beta chain was profiled in a study of CD8+ T cells in alopecia areata. Described treatment: oral pan-JAK inhibitor, 5-10 mg twice daily. Individuals with alopecia areata gave both lesional scalp punch biopsies and peripheral blood for collection. PBMCs were stained for CD3, CD4 and CD8, and CD4+ and CD8+ T cells were sorted. The study, taken as a whole, reports: Elevated clonality characterized lesional scalp relative to normal scalp, particularly in alopecia totalis/universalis.

Worth noting for this clone: Its cognate antigen is unknown.

The authors extracted RNA and reverse transcribed it into cDNA as the sequencing template. The data were produced by immunoSEQ multiplex PCR, yet TCRdb's version contains in-frame clones alone and is incomplete. This table holds 130,000 or so clones, 70% to 90% found once. Germline V gives CDR1 SGDLS, CDR2 YYNGEE. The CDR3 runs 14 residues. V gave up 0 bases and J gave up 5 bases, with 12 bases separating them. The rearrangement joins TRBV9 to TRBJ2-7, with D possibly being TRBD1 or TRBD2 (5 bases each). The TCR originated in a human donor with alopecia areata. Sequenced here: CD8+ T cells sorted from blood, sampled at week 4, from a patient treated with tofacitinib. The CDR3 loop is CASSVGGTFNEQYF. The CDR3, as DNA: TGTGCCAGCAGCGTAGGGGGGACCTTTAACGAGCAGTACTTC. The whole variable domain, remainder taken from reference TRBV9 and TRBJ2-7, is DSGVTQTPKHLITATGQRVTLRCSPRSGDLSVYWYQQSLDQGLQFLIQYYNGEERAKGNILERFSAQQFPDLHSELNLSSLELGDSALYFCASSVGGTFNEQYFGPGTRLTVT.